The 11 T cell receptor beta chains below all came from one sample that was sequenced in a study of blood T cell repertoires in COVID-19. Method: immunoSEQ multiplex PCR; TCRdb's copy keeps in-frame clones and lacks some. Of around 150,000 clones listed, roughly three quarters are singletons. Sample: peripheral blood. The receptors originated from a man aged 60 to 69 with acute or convalescent COVID-19.

The chain combines TRBV18 with TRBJ2-7, with D possibly being TRBD2 (5 bases). Trimming took 3 bases from V and 3 from J, leaving 15 bases between them. The CDR3 runs to 15 residues. Germline V lookup: CDR1 KGHSH, CDR2 LQKENI. CDR3 amino acids: CASSPLGELVYEQYF. For the CDR3, the DNA is TGTGCCAGCTCACCCCTCGGGGAGTTAGTCTACGAGCAGTACTTC.

This chain connects TRBV29-1 to TRBJ2-5; 7 bases map to TRBD2. The CDR3 contains 17 residues. CDR1 and CDR2 from the germline V gene are SQVTM and ANQGSEA. The J segment lost 2 bases and the V segment lost 1 base, leaving 13 bases of the junction unmatched. The CDR3 DNA reads as TGCAGCGTTGAAGGTTGGGGGGGAGTAGGGGATCAAGAGACCCAGTACTTC. Translated, it gives CSVEGWGGVGDQETQYF.

The chain joins TRBV10-1 to TRBJ2-1; the D is unclear. V shed 2 bases and J shed 7 bases, with 9 bases lying between them. The V gene's germline CDR1 is WNHNN and CDR2 SYGVQD (reference sequence). The CDR3 totals 13 residues. CDR3 DNA sequence: TGCGCCAGCAGTGAGACGCTAGGTAATGAGCAGTTCTTC. This codes for CASSETLGNEQFF.

This chain connects TRBV29-1 to TRBJ2-7; TRBD2 matches at 8 bases. Germline V gives CDR1 SQVTM, CDR2 ANQGSEA. The ends lost 1 base at V and 3 bases at J; junction bases unmatched: 5. The CDR3 has 14 residues. CDR3 DNA: TGCAGCGTTGAAGGGGCAAGCGGGAGCTACGAGCAGTACTTC. Protein: CSVEGASGSYEQYF.

This rearrangement joins TRBV16 to TRBJ1-1; tentative D call: TRBD1 (6 bases). Deletions cut 4 bases from V and 11 bases from J, with 14 bases between. The CDR3 extends over 12 amino acids. The V gene's germline CDR1 is KGHSY and CDR2 FQNENV. CDR3 coding DNA: TGTGCCAGCAGCCTTGACAGGTGGAGCGCTTTCTTT. Protein: CASSLDRWSAFF.

This clone occurred a few times. The chain uses TRBV29-1 and TRBJ2-2; perhaps TRBD1 as D (6 bases). The germline V and J ends were trimmed by 5 bases and 5 bases, with 15 bases remaining between them. This CDR3 has 14 amino acids. CDR1 and CDR2 from the germline V gene are SQVTM and ANQGSEA. This chain's CDR3 is CSVMDSRGTGELFF. The CDR3 bases are TGCAGCGTTATGGACAGCCGCGGGACCGGGGAGCTGTTTTTT.

This clone was observed once. This chain connects TRBV24-1 to TRBJ2-3; 8 bases are a match to TRBD2. The CDR3 spans 13 residues. Germline trimming cut 10 bases from V and 0 bases from J; bases unmatched to any gene: 2. CDR1 and CDR2 (germline): KGHDR, SFDVKD. CDR3 protein: CATGTSSTDTQYF. CDR3 coding DNA: TGTGCCACAGGGACTAGTAGCACAGATACGCAGTATTTT.

The chain employs TRBV29-1 and TRBJ2-7, with a possible D match to TRBD2 (5 bases). The CDR3 extends over 14 amino acids. The V end lost 4 bases, the J end lost 2 bases, and 15 bases lay between the germline ends. Germline V gene sequence: CDR1 SQVTM, CDR2 ANQGSEA. CDR3 region: CSVGGLGKPYEQYF. The CDR3 DNA reads TGCAGCGTTGGAGGGTTGGGGAAGCCCTACGAGCAGTACTTC.

This clone occurred once. The chain recombines TRBV18 with TRBJ2-7; 10 bases map to TRBD1. From germline, CDR1 is KGHSH and CDR2 LQKENI. This CDR3 has 13 amino acids. Trimming took 3 bases from V and 5 from J; bases not matched to a gene: 1. The CDR3 sequence is CASSPGTGDEQYF. The CDR3 DNA sequence: TGTGCCAGCTCACCCGGGACAGGGGACGAGCAGTACTTC.

This clone appeared a few times. J is TRBJ2-7 and V is TRBV10-2; 8 nucleotides agree with TRBD1. Per the germline V gene, CDR1 is WSHSY and CDR2 is SAAADI. The ends lost 2 bases at V and 0 bases at J; junction bases unmatched: 0. The CDR3 length is 14 residues. CDR3 residues: CASSETGGSYEQYF. CDR3 nucleotide sequence: TGCGCCAGCAGTGAGACAGGGGGCTCCTACGAGCAGTACTTC.

The chain employs TRBV7-3 and TRBJ2-1; D is unresolved. The CDR3 covers 14 residues. V gave up 2 bases and J gave up 5 bases, with 10 bases separating them. CDR1 SGHTA and CDR2 FQGTGA come from the germline V gene. CDR3 region: CASSLDLGHNEQFF. CDR3 DNA sequence: TGTGCCAGCAGCTTAGATTTGGGCCACAATGAGCAGTTCTTC.